The 4 T cell receptor beta chains below were found in one sample sequenced in a study of blood T cell repertoires in COVID-19 (TCRdb year 2020). Preparation of the library involved the immunoSEQ multiplex PCR assay. Sourced from immuneACCESS, this table was stored by TCRdb with only in-frame sequences that have V and J called. A share of the clones is absent; for the studies checked, an unresolved V gene accounts for under half, and the remainder has no known explanation. This sample comprises around 150,000 clones, under 95% of them detected only once. Roughly 2.3% of the sample belongs to the ten largest clones. Sequenced sample: peripheral blood. The receptor source for this set is a man between 18 and 35 years old with acute or convalescent COVID-19.

The chain has TRBV5-1 and TRBJ2-1, with 13 bases aligning to TRBD2. J lost 0 bases, V lost 4 bases, and 4 bases had no gene match. CDR3 length: 17 amino acids. Looked up from germline, CDR1 is SGHRS and CDR2 is YFSETQ. The CDR3 region is CASSTGLAGASYNEQFF. In nucleotides, the CDR3 is TGCGCCAGCAGCACTGGACTAGCGGGGGCCTCCTACAATGAGCAGTTCTTC.

This chain links TRBV3-1 (or the pseudogene TRBV3-2) with TRBJ2-1, with TRBD2 identical over 8 bases. The CDR3 has 14 residues. Germline trimming cut 5 bases from V and 8 bases from J; bases unmatched to any gene: 8. The germline V gene has CDR1 LGHDT and CDR2 YNNKEL (reference sequence). CDR3 sequence (DNA): TGTGCCAGCAGCGCGACTAGCGCCTTGGATGAGCAGTTCTTC. Translating gives CASSATSALDEQFF.

V gene TRBV19 combines with J gene TRBJ2-6; TRBD1 matches 9 bases. V lost 9 bases to trimming and J lost 0 bases; unmatched junction nucleotides: 18. The germline V gene encodes CDR1 LNHDA and CDR2 SQIVND (reference sequence). This CDR3 has 20 residues. For the CDR3, the DNA is TGTGCCAGGCGAACATTCGACTTACAGGGGGCCTTCTCTGGGGCCAACGTCCTGACTTTC. Amino acids: CARRTFDLQGAFSGANVLTF. The full variable domain, rest sourced from reference TRBV19 and TRBJ2-6, is DGGITQSPKYLFRKEGQNVTLSCEQNLNHDAMYWYRQDPGQGLRLIYYSQIVNDFQKGDIAEGYSVSREKKESFPLTVTSAQKNPTAFYLCARRTFDLQGAFSGANVLTFGAGSRLTVL.

This clone was detected a few times. J is TRBJ2-1 and V is TRBV27, with TRBD2 identical over 15 bases. Trimming cost V 2 bases and J 13 bases; bases outside gene matches: 3. The CDR3 is 14 amino acids. CDR1 MNHEY and CDR2 SMNVEV come from the germline V gene (reference sequence). The CDR3 is CASSLRTSGGAQFF. The CDR3 region has the DNA TGTGCCAGCAGTTTACGGACTAGCGGGGGGGCTCAGTTCTTC.